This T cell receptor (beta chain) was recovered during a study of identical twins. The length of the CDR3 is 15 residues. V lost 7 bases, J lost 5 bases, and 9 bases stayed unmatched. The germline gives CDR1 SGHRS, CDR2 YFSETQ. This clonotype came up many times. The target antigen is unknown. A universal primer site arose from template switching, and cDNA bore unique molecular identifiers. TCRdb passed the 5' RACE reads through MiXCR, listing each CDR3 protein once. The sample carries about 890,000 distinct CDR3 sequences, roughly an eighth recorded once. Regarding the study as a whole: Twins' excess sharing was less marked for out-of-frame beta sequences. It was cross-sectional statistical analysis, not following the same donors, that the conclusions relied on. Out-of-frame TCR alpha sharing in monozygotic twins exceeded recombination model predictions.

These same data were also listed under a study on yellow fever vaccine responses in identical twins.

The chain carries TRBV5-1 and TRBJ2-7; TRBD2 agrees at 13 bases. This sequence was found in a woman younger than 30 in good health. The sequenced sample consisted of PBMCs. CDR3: CASRGTSGILNEQYF. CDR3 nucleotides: TGCGCCAGCCGGGGGACTAGCGGGATACTCAACGAGCAGTACTTC.